A single sample gave rise to the 2 T cell receptor beta chains below, sequenced in a study of glioma-infiltrating T cells after dendritic cell vaccination. Method: immunoSEQ multiplex PCR; TCRdb's copy keeps in-frame clones and lacks some. The data show 55,000 to 75,000 clones, 81% seen once. Here the sequenced sample was blood, taken before dendritic cell vaccination. The receptors were sampled from a human donor with glioblastoma.

This clone was observed a handful of times. The chain carries TRBV7-9 and TRBJ1-1, with TRBD1 as a possible D gene (6 bases). Trimming left V 5 bases short and J 0 bases short, with 16 bases between. The CDR3 consists of 16 residues. Germline CDR1 reads SEHNR; CDR2 reads FQNEAQ (reference sequence). This chain's CDR3 is CASSLTYQGLNTEAFF. CDR3 bases: TGTGCCAGCAGCCTGACATACCAGGGGCTGAACACTGAAGCTTTCTTT.

The rearrangement links TRBV7-9 to TRBJ2-5; D perhaps matches TRBD2 (6 bases). Deletions cut 1 base from V and 3 bases from J, with 9 bases between. This CDR3 has 14 residues. Germline V lookup: CDR1 SEHNR, CDR2 FQNEAQ (reference sequence). DNA of the CDR3: TGTGCCAGCAGCTTAGGGCTAGCGAAAGAGACCCAGTACTTC. Protein sequence: CASSLGLAKETQYF.